The 9 T cell receptor beta chains below were found in one sample sequenced in a study of shared clonotypes between healthy human individuals. Here immunoSEQ multiplex PCR was the method, and the copy in TCRdb shows in-frame clones only, minus some. This table has a few hundred thousand clones, over 60% appearing once. Sequencing used PBMCs. All receptors come from a woman aged 40 to 50 in good health. Some clones in this sample may be carry-over from other donors' samples.

Ten or more counts support this clone. Other DNA sequences in the sample encode the same CDR3. This CDR3 is CASSEYRSNYGYTF. CDR3 nucleotide sequence: TGTGCCAGCAGTGAGTACAGAAGCAACTATGGCTACACCTTC. The genes are TRBV6-1 and TRBJ1-2; D unclear. V dropped 3 bases and J dropped 2 bases, with 10 bases sitting between them. CDR3 length: 14 residues. Per the germline V gene, CDR1 is MNHNS and CDR2 is SASEGT.

The rearrangement uses TRBV5-1 and TRBJ2-2; unclear D gene. With 1 base removed from V and 0 bases from J, the gap between germline ends came to 7 bases. The germline CDR1 and CDR2 sequences are SGHRS and YFSETQ. The CDR3 is 15 residues long. This CDR3 is CASSLHGANTGELFF. DNA of the CDR3: TGCGCCAGCAGCTTGCATGGGGCGAACACCGGGGAGCTGTTTTTT.

This clone came up many times. This sample includes further DNA sequences coding for the same CDR3. The chain recombines TRBV2 with TRBJ1-2; a possible D gene is TRBD1 (6 bases). Germline loops: CDR1 SNHLY, CDR2 FYNNEI. The CDR3 covers 12 residues. Trimming cost V 6 bases and J 2 bases, with 7 bases left between them. The CDR3 region is CASRDRNYGYTF. DNA for the CDR3: TGTGCCAGCAGGGACAGAAACTATGGCTACACCTTC. Drawing the rest from reference TRBV2 and TRBJ1-2, the complete variable domain is EPEVTQTPSHQVTQMGQEVILRCVPISNHLYFYWYRQILGQKVEFLVSFYNNEISEKSEIFDDQFSVERPDGSNFTLKIRSTKLEDSAMYFCASRDRNYGYTFGSGTRLTVV.

The chain recombines TRBV11-2 with TRBJ2-7; D unclear. The germline CDR1 and CDR2 sequences are SGHAT and FQNNGV. The ends were cut back, 1 base at V and 2 bases at J, with 12 bases in the middle. The CDR3 has 15 amino acids. CDR3 sequence (DNA): TGTGCCAGCAGCTTAGTAGTGGTCAGACCCTACGAGCAGTACTTC. Protein product: CASSLVVVRPYEQYF.

Details on this clone: A much more abundant neighbour one base away suggests this may be a read error. Distinct nucleotide sequences in the sample also encode this CDR3. The genes are TRBV6-5 and TRBJ2-1, with a tentative D call TRBD2 (6 bases). CDR1 MNHEY and CDR2 SVGAGI come from the germline V gene. CDR3 size: 13 residues. V shed 9 bases and J shed 5 bases, with 14 bases lying between them. The CDR3, as DNA: TGTGCCAGTAGCGGAAGGGCCCACAATGAGCAGTTCTTC. Protein sequence: CASSGRAHNEQFF.

The rearrangement uses TRBV6-5 and TRBJ2-7, with 8 bases fitting TRBD2. The CDR3 sequence is 15 residues long. Germline lookup yields CDR1 MNHEY and CDR2 SVGAGI. The V and J ends lost 2 bases and 1 base, in that order; junction bases with no gene match: 4. For the CDR3, the DNA is TGTGCCAGCAGTTACAGCCAGCGGGAGTCCTACGAGCAGTACTTC. It is translated as CASSYSQRESYEQYF.

The rearrangement uses TRBV9 and TRBJ2-1; D remains unclear. The CDR3 runs to 15 residues. In germline, CDR1 is SGDLS, CDR2 YYNGEE. The germline V and J ends were trimmed by 0 bases and 3 bases, with 10 bases remaining between them. The CDR3 region is CASSVGVFIYNEQFF. In nucleotides, the CDR3 is TGTGCCAGCAGCGTAGGGGTCTTTATCTACAATGAGCAGTTCTTC.

This clone was detected only once. The chain uses TRBV14 and TRBJ2-7; the match to TRBD2 covers 14 bases. The ends lost 4 bases at V and 6 bases at J; junction bases unmatched: 14. Looked up from germline, CDR1 is SGHDN and CDR2 is FVKESK. This CDR3 is built from 18 residues. CDR3 bases: TGTGCCAGCAGCCGCCTTAGACTAGCGGGAGGGCCGGTGTTCGAGCAGTACTTC. It specifies CASSRLRLAGGPVFEQYF.

CDR3 DNA sequence: TGCGCCAGCAGCTTGGCCCTGACTAGCGGGAGAACAAATGAGCAGTTCTTC. Residues: CASSLALTSGRTNEQFF. The gene calls are TRBV5-1 and TRBJ2-1; the match to TRBD2 covers 12 bases. Germline values: CDR1 SGHRS, CDR2 YFSETQ. The CDR3 is made up of 17 amino acids. The trim removed 0 bases at V and 7 bases at J, leaving 8 bases unmatched.